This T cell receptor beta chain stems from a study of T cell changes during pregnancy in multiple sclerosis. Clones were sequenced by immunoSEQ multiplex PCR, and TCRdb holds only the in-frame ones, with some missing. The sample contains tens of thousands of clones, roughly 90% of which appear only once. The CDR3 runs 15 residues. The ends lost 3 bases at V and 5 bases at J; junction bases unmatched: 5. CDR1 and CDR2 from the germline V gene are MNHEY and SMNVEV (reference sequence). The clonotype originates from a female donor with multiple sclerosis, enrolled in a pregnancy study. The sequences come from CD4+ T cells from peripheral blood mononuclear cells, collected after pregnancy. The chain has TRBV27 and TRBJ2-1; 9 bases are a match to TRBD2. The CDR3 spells CASSFVTSGNNEQFF. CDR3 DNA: TGTGCCAGCAGTTTTGTGACTAGCGGAAACAATGAGCAGTTCTTC.